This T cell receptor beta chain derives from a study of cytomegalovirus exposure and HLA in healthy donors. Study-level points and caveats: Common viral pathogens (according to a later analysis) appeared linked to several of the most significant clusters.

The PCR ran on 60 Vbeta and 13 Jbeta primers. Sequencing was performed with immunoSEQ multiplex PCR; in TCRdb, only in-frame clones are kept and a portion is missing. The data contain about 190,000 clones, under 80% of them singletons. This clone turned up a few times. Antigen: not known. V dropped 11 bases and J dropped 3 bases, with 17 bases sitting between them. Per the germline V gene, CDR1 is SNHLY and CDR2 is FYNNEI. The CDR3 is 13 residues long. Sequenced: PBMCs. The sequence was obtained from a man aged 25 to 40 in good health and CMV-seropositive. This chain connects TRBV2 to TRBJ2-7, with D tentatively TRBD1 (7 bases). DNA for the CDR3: TGTGCCGGACGCGGGACAGAACACTACGAGCAGTACTTC. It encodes CAGRGTEHYEQYF.